Given below is one TCR beta chain in context. Its target is not known. The sample originates from a study of CD8+ T cells in alopecia areata. Extracted RNA was reverse transcribed, and the resulting cDNA served as sequencing template. The data were produced by immunoSEQ multiplex PCR, yet TCRdb's version contains in-frame clones alone and is incomplete. This sample has about 110,000 clones, with 50% to 70% found just once. Overall study findings and caveats: Compared with normal scalp, lesional scalp had higher clonality and more expanded CD8+ clones.

This sequence originates from a human donor with alopecia areata. The sequenced sample was NKG2D-low CD8+ T cells sorted from blood.

The CDR3 reads CASSGGSNQPQHF. The CDR3 coding sequence is TGTGCCAGTTCGGGCGGGAGCAATCAGCCCCAGCATTTT. V gene TRBV27 combines with J gene TRBJ1-5; D unclear. Trimming pared 9 bases from V and 1 base from J, leaving 10 bases between. Per germline, CDR1 MNHEY and CDR2 SMNVEV (reference sequence). The CDR3 extends over 13 amino acids.